The 20 T cell receptor beta chains reported below all come from one sample, sequenced in a study of cytomegalovirus exposure and HLA in healthy donors. This PCR relied on a set of 60 Vbeta primers and 13 Jbeta primers. Here immunoSEQ multiplex PCR was the method, and the copy in TCRdb shows in-frame clones only, minus some. This sample's table has 95,000 to 150,000 clones. Sequencing used PBMCs. The receptor set was obtained from a man aged 25-40 years in good health and CMV-seronegative.

The J gene is TRBJ2-7, the V gene TRBV18, with D perhaps matching TRBD2 (5 bases). The ends were cut back, 4 bases at V and 4 bases at J, with 20 bases in the middle. Looked up from germline, CDR1 is KGHSH and CDR2 is LQKENI. This CDR3 is built from 16 residues. The chain's CDR3 is CASSRRDLPVVYEQYF. The CDR3 DNA reads TGTGCCAGCTCACGACGGGATTTGCCGGTGGTTTACGAGCAGTACTTC.

The genes are TRBV28 and TRBJ2-7; maybe TRBD1 (5 bases). The V gene lost 6 bases and the J gene lost 2 bases, with 20 bases spanning the gap. Germline V gene lookup returns CDR1 MDHEN and CDR2 SYDVKM. The CDR3 consists of 16 residues. In nucleotides, the CDR3 is TGTGCCAGCAGCCGTCCAGGGTCCCAGGGCACCTACGAGCAGTACTTC. Translated, it gives CASSRPGSQGTYEQYF.

The gene calls are TRBV4-2 and TRBJ2-7; D is possibly TRBD2 (6 bases). In germline, CDR1 is LGHNA, CDR2 YNFKEQ. V was cut by 4 bases and J by 0 bases, with 13 bases left in between. The CDR3 runs 15 residues. For the CDR3, the DNA is TGTGCCAGCAGCCCCCCGGGACTTGTCTCCTACGAGCAGTACTTC. Translating gives CASSPPGLVSYEQYF.

The J gene is TRBJ2-7, the V gene TRBV4-3; TRBD2 agrees at 9 bases. V was pared by 0 bases and J by 4 bases, with 13 bases of the junction left unmatched. CDR1 is LGHNA, CDR2 YSLEER, per germline. The CDR3 loop spans 18 amino acids. The CDR3 loop reads CASSQDRGPGLATYEQYF. As DNA, the CDR3 is TGCGCCAGCAGCCAAGATAGGGGACCGGGACTAGCAACTTACGAGCAGTACTTC.

The CDR3, as DNA: TGTGCCAGCAGTCATGACAGGGATGGGGAAAAACTGTTTTTT. It is translated as CASSHDRDGEKLFF. The J gene is TRBJ1-4, the V gene TRBV6-5; 7 positions match TRBD1. Germline V lookup: CDR1 MNHEY, CDR2 SVGAGI. V trimming: 5 bases; J trimming: 8 bases; junction bases outside the gene matches: 8. This CDR3 region has 14 residues.

The chain has TRBV19 and TRBJ1-2; D remains unclear. Germline assignment: CDR1 LNHDA and CDR2 SQIVND (reference sequence). This CDR3 spans 17 amino acids. V was trimmed by 3 bases and J by 4 bases, leaving 21 bases between them. The CDR3 loop reads CASSIVSYGRWSYGYTF. CDR3 sequence (DNA): TGTGCCAGTAGTATCGTGTCTTATGGCAGATGGTCCTATGGCTACACCTTC.

The V gene is TRBV27, the J gene TRBJ2-7; D is perhaps TRBD2 (6 bases). CDR3 size: 14 residues. V gave up 2 bases and J gave up 3 bases, with 11 bases separating them. The germline V gene encodes CDR1 MNHEY and CDR2 SMNVEV (reference sequence). CDR3 coding DNA: TGTGCCAGCAGTTTAAGGGCGGGAATCTACGAGCAGTACTTC. It is translated as CASSLRAGIYEQYF.

V is TRBV27 and J is TRBJ1-5; no definite D call. The germline V and J ends were trimmed by 2 bases and 3 bases, with 8 bases remaining between them. Germline CDR1 is MNHEY and CDR2 is SMNVEV (reference sequence). This CDR3 has 14 residues. Here the CDR3 DNA reads TGTGCCAGCAGTTTAGCGGGCCACAATCAGCCCCAGCATTTT. Its translation is CASSLAGHNQPQHF.

This chain uses TRBV7-9 with TRBJ2-1; 12 nucleotides line up with TRBD2. V shed 5 bases, J shed 6 bases, and the junction held 8 bases outside the gene matches. Looked up from germline, CDR1 is SEHNR and CDR2 is FQNEAQ (reference sequence). This CDR3 has 16 amino acids. This chain's CDR3 is CASSPRLTSGSNEQFF. CDR3 bases: TGTGCCAGCAGCCCAAGATTGACTAGCGGGAGCAATGAGCAGTTCTTC.

CDR3 DNA sequence: TGTGCCAGCAGCCTCGGAGGAGTTCAGCCCCAGCATTTT. Residues: CASSLGGVQPQHF. This chain connects TRBV7-9 to TRBJ1-5; D unclear. CDR3 length: 13 residues. Trimming stripped 5 bases from V and 6 bases from J, with 11 bases between. Germline V gives CDR1 SEHNR, CDR2 FQNEAQ (reference sequence).

The V gene is TRBV30, the J gene TRBJ2-7; unclear D gene. V lost 4 bases, J lost 2 bases, and 18 bases lay in between. The CDR3 has 15 amino acids. Looked up from germline, CDR1 is GTSNPN and CDR2 is SVGIG (reference sequence). The CDR3 sequence is CAWNPPGLSPYEQYF. As DNA, the CDR3 is TGTGCCTGGAACCCCCCGGGTCTCTCCCCCTACGAGCAGTACTTC.

The chain uses TRBV15 and TRBJ2-1; 8 bases are a match to TRBD2. The CDR3 loop spans 16 amino acids. V trimming: 1 base; J trimming: 0 bases; junction bases outside the gene matches: 2. CDR1 and CDR2 (germline): LNHNV, YYDKDF (reference sequence). CDR3 in DNA: TGTGCCACCAGCAGAGTGAGCGGGAGCTCCTACAATGAGCAGTTCTTC. Amino acid sequence: CATSRVSGSSYNEQFF.

The V gene is TRBV11-3, the J gene TRBJ2-2; D perhaps matches TRBD2 (5 bases). CDR1 is SGHNT, CDR2 YENEEA, per germline. The CDR3 covers 15 residues. V lost 1 base to trimming and J lost 4 bases, with 10 bases between them. The CDR3 loop reads CASSLGIASTGELFF. In DNA form, the CDR3 reads TGTGCCAGCAGCTTAGGGATAGCGAGCACCGGGGAGCTGTTTTTT.

The rearrangement joins TRBV18 to TRBJ2-1, with 8 nucleotides matching TRBD2. CDR1 is KGHSH, CDR2 LQKENI, per germline. The length of the CDR3 is 17 residues. V shed 4 bases, J shed 5 bases, and the junction held 13 bases outside the gene matches. In nucleotides, the CDR3 is TGTGCCAGCTCACGGGGGCCTAGCGGGCGGATCAACAATGAGCAGTTCTTC. It specifies CASSRGPSGRINNEQFF.

This sequence joins TRBV19 and TRBJ1-5, with TRBD1 identical over 7 bases. Germline V gene lookup returns CDR1 LNHDA and CDR2 SQIVND (reference sequence). CDR3 length equals 16 residues. V lost 7 bases to trimming and J lost 9 bases; unmatched junction nucleotides: 18. The CDR3 DNA reads as TGTGCCAGTACCCTGGTGGGGACAGATACCAGCGGGCCCCAGCATTTT. Protein product: CASTLVGTDTSGPQHF. Together with reference TRBV19 and TRBJ1-5, the CDR3 gives the full variable domain: DGGITQSPKYLFRKEGQNVTLSCEQNLNHDAMYWYRQDPGQGLRLIYYSQIVNDFQKGDIAEGYSVSREKKESFPLTVTSAQKNPTAFYLCASTLVGTDTSGPQHFGDGTRLSIL.

The chain combines TRBV6-4 with TRBJ2-1, with 8 bases aligning to TRBD2. This CDR3 has 15 amino acids. The germline V gene has CDR1 MRHNA and CDR2 SNTAGT. J gave up 6 bases and V 1 base, and 5 bases lay outside the gene matches. The DNA of the CDR3 is TGTGCCAGCAGTGACTTGGCGGGAGGAGGCAATGAGCAGTTCTTC. It specifies CASSDLAGGGNEQFF.

V usage is TRBV7-2 and J usage is TRBJ2-7; 7 bases map to TRBD2. Trimming took 5 bases from V and 5 from J; bases not matched to a gene: 9. The CDR3 contains 14 residues. From germline, CDR1 is SGHTA and CDR2 FQGNSA. The CDR3 spells CASSQGLSIHEQYF. Here the CDR3 DNA reads TGTGCCAGCAGCCAGGGACTAAGTATCCACGAGCAGTACTTC.

This chain connects TRBV6-1 to TRBJ1-2; D is unclear. The germline V gene has CDR1 MNHNS and CDR2 SASEGT. Trimming left V 4 bases short and J 4 bases short, with 7 bases between. The CDR3 is made up of 12 amino acids. The CDR3 DNA sequence: TGTGCCAGCAGTGCCAGGTTCTATGGCTACACCTTC. This encodes CASSARFYGYTF.

The V gene is TRBV19, the J gene TRBJ2-1; D possibly corresponds to TRBD1 (6 bases). Per germline, CDR1 LNHDA and CDR2 SQIVND (reference sequence). This CDR3 contains 14 residues. V shed 7 bases and J shed 3 bases, with 13 bases lying between them. CDR3 loop: CASNDRNYYNEQFF. Written as DNA, the CDR3 is TGTGCCAGTAACGACAGGAACTACTACAATGAGCAGTTCTTC.

CDR3 in DNA: TGTGCCAGCAGTGAGGGTCTAGCGGCAAACACCGGGGAGCTGTTTTTT. This translates into CASSEGLAANTGELFF. The chain is built from TRBV2 and TRBJ2-2, with TRBD2 identical over 7 bases. The CDR3 spans 16 residues. J gave up 2 bases and V 3 bases, and 6 bases lay outside the gene matches. The V gene's germline CDR1 is SNHLY and CDR2 FYNNEI.